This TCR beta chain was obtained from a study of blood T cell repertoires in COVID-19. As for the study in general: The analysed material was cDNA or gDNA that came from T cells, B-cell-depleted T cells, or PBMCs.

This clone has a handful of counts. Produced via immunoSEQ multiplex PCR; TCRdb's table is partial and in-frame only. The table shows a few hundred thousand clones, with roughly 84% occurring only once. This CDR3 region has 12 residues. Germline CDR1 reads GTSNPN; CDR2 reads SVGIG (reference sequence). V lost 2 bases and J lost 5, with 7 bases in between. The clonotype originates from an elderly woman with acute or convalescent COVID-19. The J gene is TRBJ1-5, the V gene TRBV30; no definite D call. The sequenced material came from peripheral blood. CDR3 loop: CAWSFSDQPQHF. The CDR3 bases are TGTGCCTGGAGTTTCTCCGATCAGCCCCAGCATTTT.